Presented here are 17 T cell receptor beta chains from one specimen sequenced in a study of Ad26.COV2.S vaccination and SARS-CoV-2 variants (dated by TCRdb to 2020 to 2023). The library was built by means of the immunoSEQ multiplex PCR assay. What TCRdb holds here is the immuneACCESS table cut down to in-frame rearrangements. Part of the clones is not present; checked against another copy, under half of the missing clones reflect an unresolved V gene, and the others are unexplained. Recorded for this sample are around 450,000 clones; roughly 90% of them occurred a single time. The top ten constitute roughly 4% of the sample. This specimen's treatment or condition label, interpreted: around 19 received Ad26.COV2.S at low or high dose, single or two shots; 5 received placebo; per-sample allocation not given. Repertoires of vaccine and placebo recipients were sequenced from samples collected on day 63 after the first injection.

Sequences were derived from peripheral blood, sampled in a trial of Ad26.COV2.S vaccine versus placebo. The source of these receptors is a person between 18 and 65 years old who received the Ad26.COV2.S COVID-19 vaccine or a placebo.

The chain employs TRBV28 and TRBJ1-5; 7 bases are shared with TRBD1. The CDR3 covers 17 residues. Germline CDR1 reads MDHEN; CDR2 reads SYDVKM. Losses at the gene ends were 6 bases for V and 0 bases for J; bases not matched to a gene: 11. The CDR3 DNA follows: TGTGCCAGCAGGGACACCGGGACAGCATATAGCAATCAGCCCCAGCATTTT. Amino acids: CASRDTGTAYSNQPQHF.

The chain is built from TRBV7-2 and TRBJ2-1, with unresolved D. CDR1 and CDR2 from the germline V gene are SGHTA and FQGNSA. The CDR3 contains 15 residues. V was cut by 5 bases and J by 2 bases, with 13 bases left in between. CDR3 residues: CASSPAGVAYNEQFF. Written as DNA, the CDR3 is TGTGCCAGCAGCCCGGCCGGAGTGGCCTACAATGAGCAGTTCTTC.

The rearrangement uses TRBV24-1 and TRBJ2-1; no reliable D call. The germline V gene has CDR1 KGHDR and CDR2 SFDVKD. This CDR3 has 11 amino acids. Trimming shortened V by 7 bases and J by 6 bases, and 6 bases separated the two germline ends. The CDR3 DNA reads TGTGCCACCAGCAACACCAATGAGCAGTTCTTC. This translates into CATSNTNEQFF.

Comments on this clone: An end of the junction does not agree with germline; a read error may underlie this. The J gene is TRBJ1-2, the V gene TRBV24-1, with 7 bases matching TRBD1. Germline CDR1 is KGHDR and CDR2 is SFDVKD. The CDR3 totals 12 residues. For the CDR3, the DNA is TGTGCCTCGCAAGGGCCAAGCGACAGGGCAATATTC. Its translation is CASQGPSDRAIF.

CDR3 nucleotides: TGTGCCAGCAGCTTGCTAAGTTTCAGGGGGCAAGAGACCCAGTACTTC. Its protein is CASSLLSFRGQETQYF. The gene calls are TRBV5-6 and TRBJ2-5; TRBD1 matches at 7 bases. From germline, CDR1 is SGHDT and CDR2 YYEEEE. V lost 1 base and J lost 2; bases outside the gene matches: 8. The CDR3 is 16 residues long.

The chain combines TRBV5-4 with TRBJ2-1; D possibly matches TRBD1 or TRBD2 (7 bases each). V shed 0 bases and J shed 8 bases, with 15 bases lying between them. Germline CDR1 SGHNT, CDR2 YYREEE (reference sequence). The CDR3 totals 15 residues. The CDR3 region is CASSLARGGGDEQFF. CDR3 sequence (DNA): TGTGCCAGCAGCTTGGCCAGGGGGGGTGGCGATGAGCAGTTCTTC. Together with reference TRBV5-4 and TRBJ2-1, the CDR3 gives the full variable domain: ETGVTQSPTHLIKTRGQQVTLRCSSQSGHNTVSWYQQALGQGPQFIFQYYREEENGRGNFPPRFSGLQFPNYSSELNVNALELDDSALYLCASSLARGGGDEQFFGPGTRLTVL.

The chain joins TRBV19 to TRBJ1-5; tentatively, D is TRBD1 (5 bases). This CDR3 is 13 amino acids long. Per the germline V gene, CDR1 is LNHDA and CDR2 is SQIVND (reference sequence). The V end was cut by 2 bases, the J end by 7 bases, with 9 bases between. CDR3 DNA: TGTGCCAGTAGTATAAGGCGGGGGCAGCCCCAGCATTTT. It codes for CASSIRRGQPQHF.

This rearrangement joins TRBV29-1 to TRBJ2-1, with TRBD2 matching 8 bases. V lost 4 bases and J lost 7; bases outside the gene matches: 3. The germline V gene encodes CDR1 SQVTM and CDR2 ANQGSEA. This CDR3 region has 12 residues. In DNA form, the CDR3 reads TGCAGCGTTGTGATAGCGGGGAATGAGCAGTTCTTC. This codes for CSVVIAGNEQFF.

The CDR3 nucleotides read TGTGCCAGCGGGACAGGGAGTGAGACAGATACGCAGTATTTT. Its translation is CASGTGSETDTQYF. This rearrangement joins TRBV2 to TRBJ2-3; 9 nucleotides agree with TRBD1. After removal of 8 bases from V and 3 bases from J, the junction contained 6 bases not matched to a gene. Germline values: CDR1 SNHLY, CDR2 FYNNEI. The CDR3 contains 14 residues.

The rearrangement links TRBV29-1 to TRBJ2-7; the D gene is possibly TRBD2 (5 bases). This CDR3 comprises 10 residues. The germline V gene has CDR1 SQVTM and CDR2 ANQGSEA. DNA for the CDR3: TGCAGTGAGAAGGAGGACGAGCAGTACTTC. It translates to CSEKEDEQYF.

V and J are TRBV14 and TRBJ1-4; no reliable D call. This CDR3 comprises 15 residues. CDR1 and CDR2 from the germline V gene are SGHDN and FVKESK. V was shortened by 3 bases and J by 0 bases, with 8 bases between the two germline ends. Written as DNA, the CDR3 is TGTGCCAGCAGCCAGGGCTTTGCAACTAATGAAAAACTGTTTTTT. It yields the protein CASSQGFATNEKLFF.

CDR3 sequence reads: CASSLFGRLEAFF. Here the CDR3 DNA reads TGTGCCAGCAGCTTGTTCGGAAGGCTTGAAGCTTTCTTT. V usage is TRBV7-2 and J usage is TRBJ1-1; no reliable D call. CDR3 size: 13 residues. Germline values: CDR1 SGHTA, CDR2 FQGNSA. The germline V and J ends were trimmed by 3 bases and 7 bases, with 12 bases remaining between them. The full variable domain, completed using reference TRBV7-2 and TRBJ1-1, is GAGVSQSPSNKVTEKGKDVELRCDPISGHTALYWYRQSLGQGLEFLIYFQGNSAPDKSGLPSDRFSAERTGGSVSTLTIQRTQQEDSAVYLCASSLFGRLEAFFGQGTRLTVV.

V usage is TRBV6-2 or TRBV6-3 and J usage is TRBJ2-6, with D hard to call. Trimming shortened V by 0 bases and J by 0 bases, and 6 bases separated the two germline ends. Germline V lookup: CDR1 MNHEY, CDR2 SVGEGT. The CDR3 consists of 16 residues. The CDR3 DNA reads as TGTGCCAGCAGTTACTCCCAGAACTCTGGGGCCAACGTCCTGACTTTC. Translation: CASSYSQNSGANVLTF.

The chain recombines TRBV10-1 with TRBJ2-3; D may be TRBD2 (6 bases). CDR1 and CDR2 (germline): WNHNN, SYGVQD (reference sequence). The CDR3 has 16 amino acids. Trimming stripped 3 bases from V and 2 bases from J, with 15 bases between. The CDR3 nucleotides are TGCGCCAGCAGTGACGCCGGGACTTCCTACACAGATACGCAGTATTTT. As protein: CASSDAGTSYTDTQYF.

The chain employs TRBV6-2 or TRBV6-3 and TRBJ2-5, with 9 nucleotides matching TRBD2. This CDR3 has 16 residues. Germline V gene data show CDR1 as MNHEY and CDR2 as SVGEGT. V shed 5 bases, J shed 0 bases, and the junction held 7 bases outside the gene matches. CDR3 residues: CASSALAGVYQETQYF. Written as DNA, the CDR3 is TGTGCCAGCAGTGCTTTAGCGGGGGTGTACCAAGAGACCCAGTACTTC.

The V and J genes are TRBV10-3 and TRBJ2-3, with a tentative D call TRBD2 (6 bases). With 2 bases removed from V and 3 bases from J, the gap between germline ends came to 12 bases. Germline V CDR1 and CDR2: ENHRY, SYGVKD. This CDR3 comprises 15 residues. CDR3 in DNA: TGTGCCATCAGTGAGGGGGTAGCGGAGACAGATACGCAGTATTTT. Its protein product is CAISEGVAETDTQYF.

CDR3 nucleotides: TGTGCCAGCAGCTTATTTATACTGGGGAACACCGGGGAGCTGTTTTTT. Amino acids: CASSLFILGNTGELFF. The V and J genes are TRBV7-9 and TRBJ2-2, with D unresolved. The germline V gene has CDR1 SEHNR and CDR2 FQNEAQ (reference sequence). The CDR3 loop spans 16 amino acids. Trimming pared 2 bases from V and 1 base from J, leaving 11 bases between.